The 29 T cell receptor beta chains in this list originate from one sample, sequenced in a study of CD8+CD57+ T cells in acquired aplastic anemia. Patients sequenced had flow cytometry evidence of CD8+CD57+ cell expansion. The template used for profiling TCR beta VDJ and CDR3 was genomic DNA. TCRdb used MiXCR to reprocess the reads, holding one entry per CDR3 protein. The data show approximately 300,000 distinct CDR3 sequences, around three fifths seen once. Sequenced: sorted CD4+, CD8+, or CD8+CD57+ T cells (not recorded which) from PBMCs. Receptor source: a human donor with aplastic anemia.

The rearrangement uses TRBV2 and TRBJ2-3; D remains ambiguous. Trimming shortened V by 1 base and J by 6 bases, and 11 bases separated the two germline ends. CDR1 and CDR2 (germline): SNHLY, FYNNEI. CDR3 length equals 14 residues. CDR3 DNA sequence: TGTGCCAGCAGTGAAGGAATAGGGCCCGATACGCAGTATTTT. Residues: CASSEGIGPDTQYF. Using reference TRBV2 and TRBJ2-3 for the parts outside the CDR3, the full variable domain is EPEVTQTPSHQVTQMGQEVILRCVPISNHLYFYWYRQILGQKVEFLVSFYNNEISEKSEIFDDQFSVERPDGSNFTLKIRSTKLEDSAMYFCASSEGIGPDTQYFGPGTRLTVL.

The chain carries TRBV5-8 and TRBJ2-2; 7 bases are a match to TRBD2. With 3 bases clipped from V and 5 bases from J, the junction kept 7 bases outside the gene matches. The CDR3 runs to 15 residues. CDR1 SGHTS and CDR2 YDEGEE come from the germline V gene. CDR3 region: CASSWAASGTGELFF. For the CDR3, the DNA is TGTGCCAGCAGCTGGGCGGCTAGCGGTACCGGGGAGCTGTTTTTT.

The genes are TRBV5-6 and TRBJ1-6, with 8 bases identical to TRBD1. Losses at the gene ends were 3 bases for V and 9 bases for J; bases not matched to a gene: 5. The CDR3 spans 14 residues. Germline V gene sequence: CDR1 SGHDT, CDR2 YYEEEE. CDR3: CASSYGQGGSPLHF. In nucleotides, the CDR3 is TGTGCCAGCAGCTACGGACAGGGAGGTTCACCCCTCCACTTT.

This chain joins TRBV25-1 and TRBJ2-5; TRBD2 is a possible D gene (6 bases). V was shortened by 8 bases and J by 5 bases, with 9 bases between the two germline ends. CDR3 length: 11 amino acids. From germline, CDR1 is MGHDK and CDR2 SYGVNS. The CDR3 protein is CASGGLETQYF. CDR3 in DNA: TGTGCCAGCGGGGGGTTGGAGACCCAGTACTTC.

This clonotype has at least ten counts. This rearrangement joins TRBV5-1 to TRBJ2-7; 10 positions agree with TRBD2. CDR1 and CDR2 (germline): SGHRS, YFSETQ. The V segment lost 2 bases and the J segment 5 bases; nucleotides outside the gene matches: 7. There are 15 residues in the CDR3. Here the CDR3 reads CASSFSLAGIDEQYF. The DNA of the CDR3 is TGCGCCAGCAGCTTCTCACTAGCGGGGATCGACGAGCAGTACTTC. The variable domain in full, with the rest retrieved from reference TRBV5-1 and TRBJ2-7, is KAGVTQTPRYLIKTRGQQVTLSCSPISGHRSVSWYQQTPGQGLQFLFEYFSETQRNKGNFPGRFSGRQFSNSRSEMNVSTLELGDSALYLCASSFSLAGIDEQYFGPGTRLTVT.

This clonotype was picked up a small number of times. This chain connects TRBV6-6 to TRBJ2-7; D gene unclear. Germline loops: CDR1 MNHNY, CDR2 SVGAGI (reference sequence). The CDR3 has 13 residues. Between the trimmed V and J ends, which lost 5 bases and 2 bases, there was a span of 10 bases. CDR3 in amino acids: CASSDTETYEQYF. CDR3 DNA: TGTGCCAGCAGTGACACGGAAACCTACGAGCAGTACTTC.

In regard to this clonotype: One end of the junction fails to match germline, which may point to a read error. The V call is TRBV15, the J call TRBJ2-3, with D tentatively TRBD1 (6 bases). The CDR3 loop spans 13 amino acids. Germline V lookup: CDR1 LNHNV, CDR2 YYDKDF (reference sequence). CDR3 sequence: CATSHPGEDTRYF. CDR3 DNA: TGTGCCACCAGCCACCCAGGGGAAGATACGCGGTATTTT.

This rearrangement joins TRBV9 to TRBJ1-5, with a weak D call TRBD1 (5 bases). Trimming left V 3 bases short and J 1 base short, with 14 bases between. Germline V gene sequence: CDR1 SGDLS, CDR2 YYNGEE. The CDR3 sequence is 16 residues long. The CDR3 DNA reads TGTGCCAGCAGCGATTACGTCCAGGGCAGCAATCAGCCCCAGCATTTT. It codes for CASSDYVQGSNQPQHF.

In this sample, this clonotype turned up many times. The V call is TRBV6-5, the J call TRBJ2-5; 7 nucleotides align to TRBD2. The CDR3 contains 15 residues. Trimming at V came to 5 bases and at J to 4 bases, leaving 10 bases not matched to a gene. Germline V gene lookup returns CDR1 MNHEY and CDR2 SVGAGI. CDR3 in DNA: TGTGCCAGCAGTCGCAGTCCCAGGGAGGGAGAGACCCAGTACTTC. Protein sequence: CASSRSPREGETQYF.

This clonotype was found many times. The chain combines TRBV5-8 with TRBJ2-5; 11 bases fit TRBD2. This CDR3 is 17 amino acids long. The V gene end was trimmed by 6 bases and the J gene end by 4 bases; junction bases not matched to a gene: 14. The V gene's germline CDR1 is SGHTS and CDR2 YDEGEE. The DNA for the CDR3 is TGTGCCAGCACACGGACTAGCGGGTCCATCTGGGGAGAGACCCAGTACTTC. It specifies CASTRTSGSIWGETQYF.

The chain has TRBV19 and TRBJ2-3; no clear D. Trimming removed 1 base from V and 2 bases from J, with 7 bases in between. The CDR3 spans 14 residues. Per the germline V gene, CDR1 is LNHDA and CDR2 is SQIVND (reference sequence). The CDR3, as DNA: TGTGCCAGTAGTATAGGGTCGGCCACAGATACGCAGTATTTT. Translating gives CASSIGSATDTQYF.

This chain uses TRBV6-6 with TRBJ2-7; 14 positions match TRBD2. The CDR3 is 15 residues long. V gave up 8 bases and J gave up 6 bases; unmatched junction bases: 9. Germline-derived CDR1 and CDR2 are MNHNY and SVGAGI (reference sequence). This CDR3 is CASATRLAGGIEQYF. The CDR3 DNA sequence: TGTGCCAGCGCGACCAGACTAGCGGGAGGGATCGAGCAGTACTTC.

A remark on this clonotype: A much more abundant neighbour one base away suggests this may be a read error. V gene TRBV6-4 combines with J gene TRBJ1-4; D is undetermined. Deletions cut 0 bases from V and 4 bases from J, with 3 bases between. Germline CDR1 MRHNA, CDR2 SNTAGT. The CDR3 extends over 13 amino acids. As DNA, the CDR3 is TGTGCCAGCAGTGACTCTTATAATGAAAAACTGTTTTTT. This gives the protein CASSDSYNEKLFF.

The chain has TRBV7-8 and TRBJ2-5, with D perhaps TRBD2 (6 bases). CDR3 size: 12 residues. CDR1 is SGHVS and CDR2 is FQNEAQ in the germline V gene. The V end lost 5 bases, the J end lost 9 bases, and 13 bases lay between the germline ends. CDR3 loop: CASSNDGGSQYF. The CDR3 DNA reads as TGTGCCAGCAGCAACGATGGGGGGTCCCAGTACTTC.

This rearrangement joins TRBV6-2 or TRBV6-3 to TRBJ1-1; D is unclear. Germline lookup yields CDR1 MNHEY and CDR2 SVGEGT. V lost 0 bases to trimming and J lost 1 base, with 15 bases between them. The CDR3 is 17 amino acids. For the CDR3, the DNA is TGTGCCAGCAGTTACTCGAACTGGCGGGGTGGGAACACTGAAGCTTTCTTT. This gives the protein CASSYSNWRGGNTEAFF.

This rearrangement joins TRBV6-6 to TRBJ2-7; D remains unclear. V was cut by 10 bases and J by 3 bases, with 10 bases left in between. The V gene's germline CDR1 is MNHNY and CDR2 SVGAGI (reference sequence). The CDR3 extends over 11 amino acids. The CDR3 region is CATNDGYEQYF. For the CDR3, the DNA is TGTGCCACAAACGACGGCTACGAGCAGTACTTC.

This clonotype has a count of ten or more. This chain links TRBV7-2 with TRBJ1-1; D uncertain. Germline CDR1 and CDR2: SGHTA and FQGNSA. The V and J ends lost 1 base and 3 bases respectively, with 9 bases between them. The CDR3 length is 14 residues. CDR3 protein: CASSLGGSDTEAFF. DNA for the CDR3: TGTGCCAGCAGCTTAGGAGGGTCGGACACTGAAGCTTTCTTT.

This clonotype has just a few counts. The chain links TRBV7-9 to TRBJ1-6; the D is unclear. CDR1 and CDR2 from the germline V gene are SEHNR and FQNEAQ (reference sequence). The V and J ends lost 1 base and 7 bases respectively, with 11 bases between them. This CDR3 region has 15 residues. The DNA of the CDR3 is TGTGCCAGCAGCTTAGTCCAGTCCCCGAATTCACCCCTCCACTTT. Translating gives CASSLVQSPNSPLHF.

V gene TRBV6-5 combines with J gene TRBJ1-1; D gene unclear. V was clipped by 3 bases and J by 12 bases, with 17 bases between them. This CDR3 has 13 residues. The germline V gene encodes CDR1 MNHEY and CDR2 SVGAGI. The DNA for the CDR3 is TGTGCCAGCAGTTATCGGGGAACAGTAGAGTCTTTCTTT. Residues: CASSYRGTVESFF.

This rearrangement joins TRBV3-1 to TRBJ2-1; D is possibly TRBD2 (5 bases). The CDR3 length is 15 residues. Trimming left V 7 bases short and J 4 bases short, with 17 bases between. Germline CDR1 reads LGHDT; CDR2 reads YNNKEL (reference sequence). CDR3 sequence (DNA): TGTGCCAGCACATATACCAGCGGCGGGTACAATGAGCAGTTCTTC. Amino acids: CASTYTSGGYNEQFF.

The gene calls are TRBV7-6 and TRBJ2-7, with TRBD1 matching 7 bases. The junction had 11 bases not matched to a gene; V was cut back by 5 bases and J by 4 bases. CDR3 size: 15 residues. Germline CDR1 reads SGHVS; CDR2 reads FNYEAQ. CDR3 coding DNA: TGTGCCAGCAGCGCTAGAGTGACAGGGCGGTACGAGCAGTACTTC. Its protein is CASSARVTGRYEQYF.

V gene TRBV19 combines with J gene TRBJ2-2; TRBD2 matches at 12 bases. Germline CDR1 and CDR2: LNHDA and SQIVND (reference sequence). There are 17 residues in the CDR3. The V segment lost 5 bases and the J segment 2 bases; nucleotides outside the gene matches: 6. The CDR3 here is CASSSSSGGANTGELFF. For the CDR3, the DNA is TGTGCCAGTAGTTCGTCTAGCGGGGGGGCAAACACCGGGGAGCTGTTTTTT.

The CDR3 sequence: CASSPRTGGHEQYF. As DNA, the CDR3 is TGTGCCAGCAGCCCGCGGACAGGGGGCCACGAGCAGTACTTC. The V gene is TRBV7-9, the J gene TRBJ2-7; 11 nucleotides agree with TRBD1. Germline CDR1 reads SEHNR; CDR2 reads FQNEAQ (reference sequence). The CDR3 totals 14 residues. Trimming cost V 5 bases and J 5 bases; bases outside gene matches: 5.

The rearrangement joins TRBV29-1 to TRBJ1-2, with D possibly being TRBD1 (5 bases). With 3 bases removed from V and 6 bases from J, the gap between germline ends came to 14 bases. The germline V gene encodes CDR1 SQVTM and CDR2 ANQGSEA. The CDR3 loop spans 13 amino acids. Written as DNA, the CDR3 is TGCAGCGTTGAGGCATGTCAGGGAAATGGCTACACCTTC. Its translation is CSVEACQGNGYTF.

This clonotype was found many times. The CDR3 reads CATSARRTGVGGTNEKLFF. CDR3 coding DNA: TGTGCCACCAGTGCCCGGCGGACAGGGGTCGGAGGGACTAATGAAAAACTGTTTTTT. V gene TRBV24-1 combines with J gene TRBJ1-4; 9 bases agree with TRBD1. The CDR3 contains 19 residues. Germline V lookup: CDR1 KGHDR, CDR2 SFDVKD. The J segment lost 2 bases and the V segment lost 5 bases, leaving 14 bases of the junction unmatched.

The table lists this clonotype with a few counts. The chain combines TRBV20-1 with TRBJ2-1; D unclear. The germline V and J ends were trimmed by 3 bases and 1 base, with 10 bases remaining between them. Germline loops: CDR1 DFQATT, CDR2 SNEGSKA (reference sequence). This CDR3 comprises 14 residues. The CDR3 loop is CSARTAISYNEQFF. The CDR3 nucleotides are TGCAGTGCTAGGACTGCGATTTCCTACAATGAGCAGTTCTTC.

This clonotype was observed a single time. The CDR3 DNA follows: TGCGCCAGCAGCTTGGCCGGCCAGGGAAATGGCTACACCTTC. It codes for CASSLAGQGNGYTF. The chain links TRBV5-1 to TRBJ1-2; tentative D call: TRBD1 (5 bases). Trimming stripped 0 bases from V and 6 bases from J, with 12 bases between. This CDR3 is built from 14 residues. CDR1 and CDR2 (germline): SGHRS, YFSETQ.

V and J are TRBV5-1 and TRBJ1-5, with D maybe TRBD1 (6 bases). The CDR3 totals 15 residues. V lost 0 bases, J lost 6 bases, and 13 bases lay in between. CDR1 and CDR2 (germline): SGHRS, YFSETQ. The CDR3 DNA reads TGCGCCAGCAGCTTGGAAGGGGGGTCGATTCAGCCCCAGCATTTT. It translates to CASSLEGGSIQPQHF. The full variable domain, in which reference TRBV5-1 and TRBJ1-5 provide the parts outside the CDR3, is KAGVTQTPRYLIKTRGQQVTLSCSPISGHRSVSWYQQTPGQGLQFLFEYFSETQRNKGNFPGRFSGRQFSNSRSEMNVSTLELGDSALYLCASSLEGGSIQPQHFGDGTRLSIL.

The chain carries TRBV2 and TRBJ1-5; D might be TRBD1 (6 bases). V was trimmed by 6 bases and J by 1 base, leaving 10 bases between them. The CDR3 runs to 14 residues. CDR1 is SNHLY, CDR2 FYNNEI, per germline. CDR3 DNA: TGTGCCAGCAGAGCCGGGACAAGCAATCAGCCCCAGCATTTT. Translating it yields CASRAGTSNQPQHF.